This TCR beta chain came from a study of T cell responses to AZD1222 COVID-19 vaccine. The study's findings and limits: Donors were largely white British and mainly female; clonal diversity was possibly underestimated. Of spike-specific TCRs, nearly half reportedly target regions left unmutated in variants. Baseline serology detected seropositivity in only a handful of AZD1222 recipients.

On this clone: The target antigen is unknown.

CDR1 is MDHEN, CDR2 SYDVKM, per germline. This CDR3 spans 16 amino acids. The ends lost 3 bases at V and 6 bases at J; junction bases unmatched: 11. Libraries were prepared by immunoSEQ multiplex PCR; TCRdb keeps only in-frame clonotypes and omits some of them. In the table there are around 130,000 clones, about 89% of which are singletons. Here the sequenced sample was peripheral blood, taken 28 days after the second dose of the MenACWY control vaccine. The TCR originated in an adult who received the MenACWY meningococcal vaccine as a control. The V gene is TRBV28, the J gene TRBJ2-1; 7 positions agree with TRBD1. The chain's CDR3 is CASSFTTGMSSNEQFF. DNA for the CDR3: TGTGCCAGCAGTTTTACGACAGGGATGAGTTCCAATGAGCAGTTCTTC.